A single sample is the source of the 18 T cell receptor beta chains below, sequenced in a study of neoadjuvant anti-PD-1 for oral cavity cancer. Sequencing was performed with immunoSEQ multiplex PCR; in TCRdb, only in-frame clones are kept and a portion is missing. The table records 20,000 to 30,000 clones, 25% to 35% of them present only once. Time point specified: after neoadjuvant nivolumab, at surgical resection. Material: tumor tissue, obtained after nivolumab (anti-PD-1) treatment. The receptors were sampled from a person between 40 and 80 years old with oral cavity squamous cell carcinoma.

Only a few counts were recorded for this clone. The V gene is TRBV18, the J gene TRBJ1-2; D call uncertain. CDR1 is KGHSH and CDR2 is LQKENI in the germline V gene. Trimming cost V 2 bases and J 8 bases, with 18 bases left between them. The CDR3 spans 15 residues. The CDR3 spells CASSPSPDGGKGYTF. The CDR3 DNA is TGTGCCAGCTCACCATCCCCGGACGGAGGGAAGGGCTACACCTTC. Full variable domain (missing parts from reference TRBV18 and TRBJ1-2): NAGVMQNPRHLVRRRGQEARLRCSPMKGHSHVYWYRQLPEEGLKFMVYLQKENIIDESGMPKERFSAEFPKEGPSILRIQQVVRGDSAAYFCASSPSPDGGKGYTFGSGTRLTVV.

The V call is TRBV9, the J call TRBJ2-2, with D possibly matching TRBD1 (5 bases). Germline V gene sequence: CDR1 SGDLS, CDR2 YYNGEE. V was shortened by 4 bases and J by 6 bases, with 19 bases between the two germline ends. The CDR3 contains 16 residues. CDR3 region: CASSRFFWVRAGELFF. The CDR3 DNA reads as TGTGCCAGCAGCCGATTTTTTTGGGTCAGGGCCGGGGAGCTGTTTTTT.

This rearrangement joins TRBV4-1 to TRBJ2-6; no definite D call. CDR1 and CDR2 from the germline V gene are MGHRA and YSYEKL. This CDR3 region has 15 residues. V lost 2 bases and J 0 bases, leaving 5 bases between the germline ends. This CDR3 is CASSQYDSGANVLTF. CDR3 bases: TGCGCCAGCAGCCAATATGACTCTGGGGCCAACGTCCTGACTTTC.

In this sample, this clone turned up a few times. The V gene is TRBV11-3, the J gene TRBJ2-1, with D tentatively TRBD2 (7 bases). The germline V gene has CDR1 SGHNT and CDR2 YENEEA. V was shortened by 5 bases and J by 5 bases, with 16 bases between the two germline ends. The CDR3 contains 15 residues. CDR3 sequence reads: CASSLGGGLDNEQFF. DNA for the CDR3: TGTGCCAGCAGCCTAGGGGGGGGCCTCGACAATGAGCAGTTCTTC.

This clone has more than one count but fewer than ten. The rearrangement uses TRBV7-9 and TRBJ2-2; perhaps TRBD1 as D (6 bases). Germline V CDR1 and CDR2: SEHNR, FQNEAQ (reference sequence). The CDR3 totals 14 residues. Trimming removed 11 bases from V and 4 bases from J, with 17 bases in between. This chain's CDR3 is CAAGLGAATGELFF. CDR3 in DNA: TGTGCCGCCGGACTGGGGGCAGCCACCGGGGAGCTGTTTTTT.

This chain connects TRBV5-1 to TRBJ2-4, with 7 bases matching TRBD2. The CDR3 has 19 residues. V shed 4 bases, J shed 0 bases, and the junction held 16 bases outside the gene matches. Germline assignment: CDR1 SGHRS and CDR2 YFSETQ. DNA of the CDR3: TGCGCCAGCAGCCCGAGCTTACCTAGCGGTCCACTAGCCAAAAACATTCAGTACTTC. It codes for CASSPSLPSGPLAKNIQYF.

Only a few counts were recorded for this clone. This chain links TRBV10-2 with TRBJ2-6, with D uncertain. CDR3 length: 14 amino acids. V was pared by 8 bases and J by 4 bases, with 12 bases between. Germline V gives CDR1 WSHSY, CDR2 SAAADI. CDR3 DNA: TGCGCCAGCGGCGGTAGAGGAGGGGCCAACGTCCTGACTTTC. This sequence encodes CASGGRGGANVLTF.

This clone was recorded many times. The chain recombines TRBV14 with TRBJ1-2; TRBD1 is a possible D gene (6 bases). Trimming removed 3 bases at V and 4 bases at J, with 12 bases between. Per the germline V gene, CDR1 is SGHDN and CDR2 is FVKESK. The CDR3 totals 14 residues. As DNA, the CDR3 is TGTGCCAGCAGCCAGCAGGGGTATGGCTATGGCTACACCTTC. It translates to CASSQQGYGYGYTF. The full variable domain, its missing parts supplied by reference TRBV14 and TRBJ1-2, is EAGVTQFPSHSVIEKGQTVTLRCDPISGHDNLYWYRRVMGKEIKFLLHFVKESKQDESGMPNNRFLAERTGGTYSTLKVQPAELEDSGVYFCASSQQGYGYGYTFGSGTRLTVV.

This chain joins TRBV2 and TRBJ2-7, with D possibly being TRBD2 (6 bases). The CDR3 is made up of 15 amino acids. Trimming removed 5 bases at V and 1 base at J, with 15 bases between. Germline CDR1 and CDR2: SNHLY and FYNNEI. The CDR3 protein is CASSPFSGESYEQYF. CDR3 nucleotides: TGTGCCAGCAGTCCGTTTTCGGGGGAGTCCTACGAGCAGTACTTC.

The chain links TRBV5-6 to TRBJ1-2; TRBD1 agrees at 7 bases. With V trimmed by 4 bases and J by 4 bases, 7 bases remained unmatched. From germline, CDR1 is SGHDT and CDR2 YYEEEE. The length of the CDR3 is 14 residues. The CDR3 spells CASSLGQDTYGYTF. DNA of the CDR3: TGTGCCAGCAGCCTAGGACAGGATACCTATGGCTACACCTTC.

CDR3 protein: CASSFGSNEKLFF. DNA of the CDR3: TGTGCCAGCAGTTTTGGTAGTAATGAAAAACTGTTTTTT. This chain joins TRBV28 and TRBJ1-4; D is undetermined. The germline CDR1 and CDR2 sequences are MDHEN and SYDVKM. This CDR3 is 13 amino acids long. Trimming stripped 3 bases from V and 4 bases from J, with 6 bases between.

The chain carries TRBV9 and TRBJ2-1; 8 nucleotides line up with TRBD2. This CDR3 has 19 amino acids. The V gene end was trimmed by 2 bases and the J gene end by 4 bases; junction bases not matched to a gene: 17. Germline V gene data show CDR1 as SGDLS and CDR2 as YYNGEE. The CDR3 loop reads CASSVGITSGIWGYNEQFF. DNA of the CDR3: TGTGCCAGCAGCGTGGGAATCACTAGCGGAATTTGGGGATACAATGAGCAGTTCTTC.

This clone has more than one count but fewer than ten. The chain has TRBV6-4 and TRBJ2-2; D unresolved. This CDR3 has 13 amino acids. Germline-derived CDR1 and CDR2 are MRHNA and SNTAGT. The V end lost 0 bases, the J end lost 11 bases, and 10 bases lay between the germline ends. The CDR3 spells CASSDSDGSELFF. CDR3 DNA: TGTGCCAGCAGTGACTCGGATGGGTCCGAGCTGTTTTTT.

This clone was counted between two and nine times. The J gene is TRBJ2-3, the V gene TRBV6-4, with 9 bases matching TRBD2. Germline V gives CDR1 MRHNA, CDR2 SNTAGT. There are 15 residues in the CDR3. The V segment lost 5 bases and the J segment 0 bases; nucleotides outside the gene matches: 3. DNA of the CDR3: TGTGCCAGCAGTCCTACTAGCGGGAGCACAGATACGCAGTATTTT. Protein product: CASSPTSGSTDTQYF.

This clone was counted at least ten times. The gene calls are TRBV4-2 and TRBJ2-5, with D possibly being TRBD2 (5 bases). The CDR3 length is 17 residues. V shed 2 bases and J shed 5 bases, with 21 bases lying between them. CDR1 and CDR2 (germline): LGHNA, YNFKEQ. For the CDR3, the DNA is TGTGCCAGCAGCCAACACCACTGGGCCACCGGGGAGGAGACCCAGTACTTC. Its translation is CASSQHHWATGEETQYF.

The sample holds a few counts of this clone. The rearrangement uses TRBV28 and TRBJ2-3, with TRBD2 matching over 13 bases. Germline CDR1 MDHEN, CDR2 SYDVKM. The length of the CDR3 is 18 residues. V was clipped by 7 bases and J by 2 bases; unmatched bases: 12. CDR3 amino acids: CASTEGLAGFRNTDTQYF. CDR3 DNA sequence: TGTGCCAGCACCGAGGGACTAGCGGGGTTTAGAAACACAGATACGCAGTATTTT.

This clone was counted only a few times. The rearrangement joins TRBV28 to TRBJ1-2; a possible D gene is TRBD1 (5 bases). From germline, CDR1 is MDHEN and CDR2 SYDVKM. V was pared by 5 bases and J by 5 bases, with 15 bases between. The CDR3 is 14 amino acids. CDR3 sequence: CASSKSRVRYGYTF. The CDR3 DNA follows: TGTGCCAGCAGTAAAAGCAGGGTGAGGTATGGCTACACCTTC.

The chain combines TRBV27 with TRBJ1-1; no clear D. This CDR3 comprises 14 residues. V was pared by 2 bases and J by 4 bases, with 11 bases between. Germline V gives CDR1 MNHEY, CDR2 SMNVEV (reference sequence). The CDR3 DNA follows: TGTGCCAGCAGTTTAGCCGGGCCCCCCACTGAAGCTTTCTTT. The encoded protein is CASSLAGPPTEAFF.